The T cell receptor (beta chain) under discussion was sequenced for a study of cytomegalovirus exposure and HLA in healthy donors. A few counts support this clone. Its antigen is as yet unknown. Study results and caveats: Most CMV-associated TCR beta chains appeared HLA-restricted in a later analysis. In presence/absence analyses, roughly uniform sequencing depth across donors was assumed. A later analysis found TCR association rates differed by HLA locus, highest for DRB1 and lowest for HLA-C.

This cohort consisted of healthy bone marrow donors. Researchers ran the PCR with 60 Vbeta and 13 Jbeta primers. Measured with immunoSEQ multiplex PCR; TCRdb has only the in-frame clones, and not every one. The repertoire holds 100,000 or so clones, with about 13% as singletons. This CDR3 has 19 residues. Germline CDR1 reads SGDLS; CDR2 reads YYNGEE. Trimming left V 0 bases short and J 2 bases short, with 21 bases between. J is TRBJ1-5 and V is TRBV9, with D maybe TRBD1 (5 bases). The sample taken for sequencing was PBMCs. The TCR originated in a man aged 35 to 55 in good health and CMV-seropositive. The CDR3 loop is CASSVEVGRDGRGNQPQHF. For the CDR3, the DNA is TGTGCCAGCAGCGTAGAGGTGGGGAGGGACGGCCGGGGCAATCAGCCCCAGCATTTT.